This TCR beta chain comes out of a study of glioma-infiltrating T cells (dated by TCRdb to 2016 to 2017). Context from the whole study: TCR alpha- and beta-chain repertoires were sequenced from glioma tissue, non-neoplastic brain tissue and matched peripheral blood mononuclear cells. Each tissue-infiltrating repertoire was compared with the same patient's peripheral blood repertoire to measure divergence between tissue and blood T-cell populations. Three low-grade glioma patients, roughly eight primary glioblastoma patients, and three non-glioma patients who contributed non-neoplastic brain tissue made up the paired cohort. Paper-wide results and their limitations: Group comparisons rested on small numbers: three non-neoplastic, three low-grade glioma and several glioblastoma patients. Tissue and blood shared very few CDR3 sequences, a result attributed to high CDR3 diversity and limited sampling. VJ-independent divergence between tissue and blood was found to be below expectation in non-neoplastic patients but above expectation in all gliomas, particularly low-grade gliomas.

Points on this clonotype: The target of this receptor is not known. No base quality values were provided; no much bigger clone lies one nucleotide off.

The iRepertoire nested amplicon-rescue multiplex PCR (arm-PCR) platform was used to amplify TCR alpha and beta CDR3 regions from RNA. The input for one-step reverse transcription and amplification was roughly 90-450 ng of either tissue mRNA or PBMC total RNA. Following bead purification, Illumina adapters were added by a secondary multiplex PCR, and the libraries were gel-purified between 200 and 400 bp. The libraries contained internal 6-nucleotide barcodes that were used for demultiplexing. Sequencing of libraries was performed on an Illumina MiSeq with 2x220 or 2x250 nucleotide paired-end reads. In the original analysis: Paired reads were merged with FLASH 1.2.11 and aligned to the GRCh37 human genome with BWA-MEM before extracting TRA and TRB reads. An IMGT-derived reference of cassette sequences and CDR3 motifs, with pseudogenes included, was used for V and J assignment. Reads were translated in three frames, and productive CDR3s were defined as those with a C...FGXG motif and no stop codons. Clonotypes were defined as unique combinations of V-J cassette pair and CDR3 amino acid sequence. Filtering of reads was based on Hamming distance, with the threshold set by the sequence error rate of each sample in mapped regions. TCRdb itself trimmed the public reads at Q25 with fastp, ran MiXCR and retained productive beta chains. Duplicate CDR3 protein sequences are folded into a single record with the most common DNA and genes. It is TCRdb's table, rather than the study itself, that gives the V and J calls and clone size. This sample holds some 99,000 distinct CDR3 sequences; about 25% were observed only once. The ten largest clones add up to just under 35% of the sample.

Sequencing was done on a sample of glioma tissue, nonneoplastic brain tissue, or PBMCs (not recorded which). This sequence originates from a human donor with low-grade glioma or glioblastoma, undergoing nonglioma brain surgery, or in good health (not recorded which).

The bases read TGTGCCAGCAGCTCTAGCCGGGACAGGGGCGGCGAGCAGTTCTTC. This gives the protein CASSSSRDRGGEQFF. This chain joins TRBV7-9 to TRBJ2-1; TRBD1 agrees with 10 junctional bases. Reading from cysteine to phenylalanine, the CDR3 counts 15 amino acids. Solely the CDR3 DNA is kept, with 45 bases framed from the first base. V ends up 4 bases short and J 10 bases short, with an unmatched junction base count of 10. As encoded in the germline V gene (reference sequence), CDR1 is SEHNR while CDR2 is FQNEAQ.